This is a list of T cell receptor beta chains from one sample in a study of blood T cell repertoires in COVID-19. Measured with immunoSEQ multiplex PCR; TCRdb has only the in-frame clones, and not every one. The data contain 50,000 to 75,000 clones, roughly 90% of them singletons. Sequencing was carried out using peripheral blood. Source of these receptors: a woman aged 50 to 65 with active or convalescent COVID-19. Both conserved end residues are trimmed from each CDR3. Fields, in order: V gene, J gene, CDR3 protein.

v_call: TRBV19; j_call: TRBJ2-7; cdr3_aa: ASSVAAGEQY
v_call: TRBV5-8; j_call: TRBJ1-3; cdr3_aa: AVSKSSGNTIY
v_call: TRBV29-1; j_call: TRBJ2-5; cdr3_aa: SVDELAGAGGVETQY
v_call: TRBV27; j_call: TRBJ1-5; cdr3_aa: ASSSGQVLHQPQH
v_call: TRBV11-2; j_call: TRBJ2-1; cdr3_aa: ASTPTGSYNEQF
v_call: TRBV19; j_call: TRBJ1-1; cdr3_aa: ASSINSMNTEAF
v_call: TRBV5-4; j_call: TRBJ1-2; cdr3_aa: ASSPGTGGLEGYT
v_call: TRBV4-1; j_call: TRBJ2-4; cdr3_aa: ASSPRLYRSLAKNIQY
v_call: TRBV6-6; j_call: TRBJ1-1; cdr3_aa: ASSYSRERGNTEAF
v_call: TRBV6-6; j_call: TRBJ2-2; cdr3_aa: ASSLGTVNTGELF
v_call: TRBV5-1; j_call: TRBJ2-2; cdr3_aa: ASSLAMREPDTGELF
v_call: TRBV2; j_call: TRBJ2-2; cdr3_aa: ASSFITGELF
v_call: TRBV27; j_call: TRBJ1-4; cdr3_aa: ASSLVGGVLNEKLF
v_call: TRBV9; j_call: TRBJ1-5; cdr3_aa: ASSGGQINQPQH
v_call: TRBV23-1; j_call: TRBJ1-5; cdr3_aa: ASSQRGHHNQPQH
v_call: TRBV4-1; j_call: TRBJ1-1; cdr3_aa: ASSQEFRQGFMNTEAF
v_call: TRBV9; j_call: TRBJ2-1; cdr3_aa: ASSVANEQF
v_call: TRBV25-1; j_call: TRBJ1-6; cdr3_aa: ASSRVTGSSPLH
v_call: TRBV27; j_call: TRBJ2-7; cdr3_aa: ASSLFAGYEQY
v_call: TRBV12-5; j_call: TRBJ1-4; cdr3_aa: ASGLHREKLKELF
v_call: TRBV28; j_call: TRBJ2-5; cdr3_aa: ASSFPHRGRGSGETQY
v_call: TRBV5-4; j_call: TRBJ1-1; cdr3_aa: ASSYDGSEAF
v_call: TRBV9; j_call: TRBJ2-5; cdr3_aa: ASSVGDTMRDQY
v_call: TRBV5-1; j_call: TRBJ1-2; cdr3_aa: ASSMTGQGEDGYT
v_call: TRBV18; j_call: TRBJ1-2; cdr3_aa: ASSPPQGIWGYT
v_call: TRBV5-4; j_call: TRBJ2-3; cdr3_aa: ASSLGTSGSSTDTQY
v_call: TRBV19; j_call: TRBJ2-3; cdr3_aa: ASSISTGPRDTQY
v_call: TRBV19; j_call: TRBJ1-5; cdr3_aa: ASSISRGRNQPQH
v_call: TRBV21-1; j_call: TRBJ2-3; cdr3_aa: ATPARRSSTDTQY
v_call: TRBV4-1; j_call: TRBJ1-2; cdr3_aa: ASSQGVGLGYT
v_call: TRBV19; j_call: TRBJ2-7; cdr3_aa: ASSIGREGEQY
v_call: TRBV9; j_call: TRBJ1-1; cdr3_aa: ASSVEGGVETEAF
v_call: TRBV3-1/TRBV3-2; j_call: TRBJ1-3; cdr3_aa: ASSQWQGLRNTIY
v_call: TRBV19; j_call: TRBJ2-7; cdr3_aa: ASSMIQREGLGVTSLKEQY
v_call: TRBV7-8; j_call: TRBJ2-7; cdr3_aa: ASSSGQGAYEQY
v_call: TRBV20-1; j_call: TRBJ1-1; cdr3_aa: SASPGNTEAF
v_call: TRBV7-3; j_call: TRBJ2-3; cdr3_aa: ASSLTGSGRSADTQY
v_call: TRBV12-3/TRBV12-4; j_call: TRBJ2-7; cdr3_aa: ASSPHPYEQY
v_call: TRBV9; j_call: TRBJ2-1; cdr3_aa: ASSAPGSYNEQF
v_call: TRBV6-2/TRBV6-3; j_call: TRBJ2-5; cdr3_aa: ASSLSGLQETQY
v_call: TRBV4-1; j_call: TRBJ2-7; cdr3_aa: ASSQLPGLAYEQY
v_call: TRBV29-1; j_call: TRBJ1-1; cdr3_aa: SGGRQALRGSEAF
v_call: TRBV23-1; j_call: TRBJ1-3; cdr3_aa: ASRGQGVGNTIY
v_call: TRBV9; j_call: TRBJ2-3; cdr3_aa: ASSVAGRSADTQY
v_call: TRBV5-4; j_call: TRBJ1-6; cdr3_aa: ASSLEGGASPLH
v_call: TRBV7-2; j_call: TRBJ2-2; cdr3_aa: ASSLALATGELF
v_call: TRBV2; j_call: TRBJ1-3; cdr3_aa: ASSAGGGIGNTIY
v_call: TRBV2; j_call: TRBJ1-3; cdr3_aa: ASSSGSSGNTIY
v_call: TRBV29-1; j_call: TRBJ1-2; cdr3_aa: SALFTVVYGYT
v_call: TRBV10-2; j_call: TRBJ2-7; cdr3_aa: ASSEWARAYEQY
v_call: TRBV18; j_call: TRBJ1-2; cdr3_aa: ASSRQNYGYT
v_call: TRBV2; j_call: TRBJ2-1; cdr3_aa: ASSDTMNEQF
v_call: TRBV30; j_call: TRBJ2-3; cdr3_aa: AWSLAATSTDTQY
v_call: TRBV12-3/TRBV12-4; j_call: TRBJ1-5; cdr3_aa: ASSWAFNQPQH
v_call: TRBV19; j_call: TRBJ1-5; cdr3_aa: ASSWTGSNQPQH
v_call: TRBV19; j_call: TRBJ2-2; cdr3_aa: ASSMTGEVIGYTGELF
v_call: TRBV5-8; j_call: TRBJ2-7; cdr3_aa: ASSLAIQGDEQY
v_call: TRBV11-2; j_call: TRBJ1-5; cdr3_aa: ASSFNPTGVQPQH